Below, one T cell receptor beta chain is given with its context. Germline lookup yields CDR1 GTSNPN and CDR2 SVGIG (reference sequence). The CDR3 has 13 amino acids. V shed 3 bases and J shed 3 bases, with 12 bases lying between them. This entry comes from a study of technical replicates of blood from a few donors. Assay: immunoSEQ multiplex PCR; the TCRdb copy retains only in-frame clones and omits some. Altogether about 59,000 clones are present, around 97% being singletons, with the ten largest covering over 0.15%. This chain joins TRBV30 and TRBJ2-7; a weak D match, TRBD2 (6 bases). The sequenced sample consisted of T cells isolated from PBMCs. The clonotype originates from a human donor in good health. CDR3 sequence (DNA): TGTGCCTGGAGCGGGAGTTTTGTCTACGAGCAGTACTTC. Amino acids: CAWSGSFVYEQYF. Using reference TRBV30 and TRBJ2-7 for the parts outside the CDR3, the full variable domain is SQTIHQWPATLVQPVGSPLSLECTVEGTSNPNLYWYRQAAGRGLQLLFYSVGIGQISSEVPQNLSASRPQDRQFILSSKKLLLSDSGFYLCAWSGSFVYEQYFGPGTRLTVT.